This T cell receptor beta chain was captured in a study of OX40 agonist ivuxolimab in advanced cancers. This clone was found a few times. Its antigen is unknown. The study, taken as a whole, reports: Researchers report that CD8+ T cells had, on average, more expanded clones than CD4+.

This table comes from immunoSEQ multiplex PCR, and its TCRdb copy is limited to in-frame clones, with some not included. Counted here are nearly 80,000 clones, roughly 94% occurring once; the ten biggest clones make up 9.6%. There are 16 residues in the CDR3. Germline V CDR1 and CDR2: MGHDK, SYGVNS. V dropped 1 base and J dropped 4 bases, with 16 bases sitting between them. V and J are TRBV25-1 and TRBJ1-1; TRBD1 might be the D (6 bases). The source is an adult with an advanced solid tumor such as melanoma, head and neck, liver or kidney cancer. The input for sequencing was CD4+ or CD8+ T cells sorted from blood, taken in a trial of the OX40 agonist ivuxolimab. DNA for the CDR3: TGTGCCAGCAGTGAATGGGGGGTTCAGGGGAGCACTGAAGCTTTCTTT. Protein product: CASSEWGVQGSTEAFF.